This T cell receptor beta chain derives from a study of blood T cell repertoires in COVID-19. In the study overall: In each case, the material was cDNA or gDNA derived from T cells, B-cell-depleted T cells, or PBMCs.

This clone has just a few counts. The authors' processing: Reference gene primer amplification in the assay estimated nucleated cell counts. Measured with immunoSEQ multiplex PCR; TCRdb has only the in-frame clones, and not every one. V, J and clone size are those of that table, while D and trimming were read from the DNA. The sample carries fewer than 250,000 clones, around 87% recorded once. Looked up from germline, CDR1 is LGHDT and CDR2 is YNNKEL (reference sequence). This CDR3 region has 16 residues. The V and J ends lost 4 bases and 8 bases, in that order; junction bases with no gene match: 12. The genes are TRBV3-1 (or the pseudogene TRBV3-2) and TRBJ1-4; TRBD1 matches 8 bases. Sequenced sample: peripheral blood. This clonotype was sampled from a man between 60 and 75 years old with acute or convalescent COVID-19. CDR3 loop: CASSPRTGFLEEKLFF. The DNA for the CDR3 is TGTGCCAGCAGCCCGAGGACAGGGTTTTTAGAAGAAAAACTGTTTTTT.